A single sample is the source of the 4 T cell receptor beta chains below, sequenced in a study of T cell repertoires and Cas9 in healthy adults. TCRdb's table, derived via immunoSEQ multiplex PCR, lists solely in-frame clones and lacks some. This sample has under 25,000 clones, with about 92% found just once. The source material was CD4+ effector T cells (CD127+, CD25-, CD137-, CD154-) from PBMCs; culture status not recorded. The receptors derive from a human donor in good health.

The sample holds a few counts of this clone. V gene TRBV6-5 combines with J gene TRBJ2-5; a possible D gene is TRBD2 (6 bases). Germline-derived CDR1 and CDR2 are MNHEY and SVGAGI. The CDR3 length is 14 residues. Trimming removed 6 bases from V and 5 bases from J, with 16 bases in between. This CDR3 is CASSLSWGVETQYF. CDR3 DNA: TGTGCCAGCAGCCTTTCTTGGGGGGTGGAGACCCAGTACTTC.

Within the sample, this clone is medium-sized. The chain links TRBV25-1 to TRBJ1-6, with D possibly TRBD1 on 6 matching bases. Germline CDR1 reads MGHDK; CDR2 reads SYGVNS. The germline V and J ends were trimmed by 2 bases and 9 bases, with 20 bases remaining between them. This CDR3 comprises 17 residues. The CDR3: CASSEMVQGRGPSPLHF. The CDR3 nucleotides read TGTGCCAGCAGTGAAATGGTTCAGGGGCGCGGTCCTTCACCCCTCCACTTT.

The chain combines TRBV6-1 with TRBJ2-7; 8 positions agree with TRBD1. The germline CDR1 and CDR2 sequences are MNHNS and SASEGT. The CDR3 consists of 14 residues. After removal of 2 bases from V and 4 bases from J, the junction contained 4 bases not matched to a gene. DNA of the CDR3: TGTGCCAGCAGTGAAAGGACAGGGATATACGAGCAGTACTTC. It is translated as CASSERTGIYEQYF.

The J gene is TRBJ1-2, the V gene TRBV19; D unclear. V was clipped by 3 bases and J by 4 bases, with 6 bases between them. Germline assignment: CDR1 LNHDA and CDR2 SQIVND (reference sequence). The CDR3 spans 12 residues. The CDR3 protein is CASSIDGYGYTF. DNA of the CDR3: TGTGCCAGTAGTATCGACGGCTATGGCTACACCTTC.